The 5 T cell receptor beta chains below were found in one sample sequenced in a study of T cell responses to AZD1222 COVID-19 vaccine (dated by TCRdb to the early 2020s). Preparation of the library involved the immunoSEQ multiplex PCR assay. What TCRdb holds here is the immuneACCESS table cut down to in-frame rearrangements. Part of the clones is not present; checked against another copy, under half of the missing clones reflect an unresolved V gene, and the others are unexplained. This sample comprises roughly 150,000 clones, about 90% of them detected only once. The ten largest clones add up to 1.9% of the sample. Read against the paper, the sample's time point label means: baseline before first vaccination. The sample consisted of peripheral blood, taken on day 0 of AZD1222 vaccination. These receptors all come from an adult in good health.

The chain carries TRBV5-1 and TRBJ1-3; TRBD1 matches at 9 bases. The junction had 20 bases not matched to a gene; V was cut back by 0 bases and J by 16 bases. The CDR3 is 17 residues long. Germline CDR1 and CDR2: SGHRS and YFSETQ. Here the CDR3 reads CASSLDGGAPNRDRVYF. DNA for the CDR3: TGCGCCAGCAGCTTGGACGGTGGGGCCCCAAACCGGGACAGGGTTTATTTT.

The rearrangement uses TRBV6-1 and TRBJ2-7, with D possibly being TRBD1 (5 bases). The germline V gene has CDR1 MNHNS and CDR2 SASEGT. V was trimmed by 2 bases and J by 2 bases, leaving 10 bases between them. This CDR3 region has 14 residues. The CDR3, as DNA: TGTGCCAGCAGTGAACAAGCAGGGCCCTACGAGCAGTACTTC. Translated: CASSEQAGPYEQYF.

The V and J genes are TRBV5-6 and TRBJ2-5; TRBD1 might be the D (6 bases). Trimming shortened V by 5 bases and J by 1 base, and 9 bases separated the two germline ends. Germline values: CDR1 SGHDT, CDR2 YYEEEE. The CDR3 has 13 amino acids. The chain's CDR3 is CASRPDSQETQYF. The CDR3 DNA is TGTGCCAGCAGACCGGACAGCCAAGAGACCCAGTACTTC.

This chain uses TRBV9 with TRBJ1-2; 7 bases agree with TRBD1. The ends lost 4 bases at V and 6 bases at J; junction bases unmatched: 12. Germline V lookup: CDR1 SGDLS, CDR2 YYNGEE. The CDR3 covers 15 residues. The CDR3 here is CASSLPKTGKDGYTF. The CDR3 region has the DNA TGTGCCAGCAGCCTCCCAAAGACAGGGAAGGATGGCTACACCTTC. Supplemented by reference TRBV9 and TRBJ1-2, the full variable domain reads DSGVTQTPKHLITATGQRVTLRCSPRSGDLSVYWYQQSLDQGLQFLIQYYNGEERAKGNILERFSAQQFPDLHSELNLSSLELGDSALYFCASSLPKTGKDGYTFGSGTRLTVV.

This chain links TRBV3-1 (or the pseudogene TRBV3-2) with TRBJ2-1; D not resolved. This CDR3 comprises 12 residues. Trimming shortened V by 4 bases and J by 14 bases, and 15 bases separated the two germline ends. Germline-derived CDR1 and CDR2 are LGHDT and YNNKEL (reference sequence). CDR3 protein: CASSPGTNLEFF. The DNA for the CDR3 is TGTGCCAGCAGCCCAGGAACAAATCTTGAGTTCTTC.